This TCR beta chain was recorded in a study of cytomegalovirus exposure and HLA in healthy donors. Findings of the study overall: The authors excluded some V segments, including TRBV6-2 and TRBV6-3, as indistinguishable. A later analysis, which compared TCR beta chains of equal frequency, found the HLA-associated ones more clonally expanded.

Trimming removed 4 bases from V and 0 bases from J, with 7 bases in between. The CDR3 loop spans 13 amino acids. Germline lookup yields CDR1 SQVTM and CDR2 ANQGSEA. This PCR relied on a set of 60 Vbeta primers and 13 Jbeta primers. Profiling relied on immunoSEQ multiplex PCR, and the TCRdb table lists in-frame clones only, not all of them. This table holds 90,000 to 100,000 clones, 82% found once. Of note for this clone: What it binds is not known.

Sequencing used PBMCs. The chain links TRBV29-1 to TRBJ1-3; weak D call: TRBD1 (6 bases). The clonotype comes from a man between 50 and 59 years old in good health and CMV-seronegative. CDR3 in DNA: TGCAGCGTTGGGGGGCACTCTGGAAACACCATATATTTT. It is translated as CSVGGHSGNTIYF. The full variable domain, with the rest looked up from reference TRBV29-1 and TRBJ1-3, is SAVISQKPSRDICQRGTSLTIQCQVDSQVTMMFWYRQQPGQSLTLIATANQGSEATYESGFVIDKFPISRPNLTFSTLTVSNMSPEDSSIYLCSVGGHSGNTIYFGEGSWLTVV.